The T cell receptor beta chain under discussion was sequenced for a study of blood T cell repertoires in COVID-19. V was pared by 5 bases and J by 0 bases, with 7 bases between. Germline lookup yields CDR1 PRHDT and CDR2 FYEKMQ (reference sequence). CDR3 size: 13 residues. Some clones are missing from TCRdb's copy, which holds only in-frame ones; the method was immunoSEQ multiplex PCR. The sample has approximately 160,000 clones; about 80% are singletons. A few counts support this clone. The sequenced sample consisted of peripheral blood. V gene TRBV13 combines with J gene TRBJ1-1; D call uncertain. This receptor was identified in a man aged 55 to 69 with acute or convalescent COVID-19. The CDR3, as DNA: TGTGCCAGCAGCCTCGGTCTGAACACTGAAGCTTTCTTT. Protein: CASSLGLNTEAFF.